This TCR beta chain was found in a study of cytomegalovirus exposure and HLA in healthy donors. Study findings and constraints: The classifier reportedly diagnosed cytomegalovirus status with high sensitivity and specificity.

PCR used 60 Vbeta primers and 13 Jbeta primers. Profiling relied on immunoSEQ multiplex PCR, and the TCRdb table lists in-frame clones only, not all of them. The sample carries some 150,000 clones, 70% to 85% recorded once. This CDR3 comprises 14 residues. V lost 6 bases, J lost 5 bases, and 16 bases lay in between. Germline V CDR1 and CDR2: SGHTA, FQGTGA. To note about this clone: Its antigen is undetermined.

Sequenced: PBMCs. The TCR comes from a human donor in good health. The rearrangement links TRBV7-3 to TRBJ2-5; D perhaps matches TRBD2 (6 bases). This CDR3 reads CASSQGPGEETQYF. CDR3 nucleotide sequence: TGTGCCAGCAGTCAGGGTCCGGGGGAGGAGACCCAGTACTTC.